One and the same sample provided the 28 T cell receptor beta chains below, sequenced in a study of cytomegalovirus exposure and HLA in healthy donors. A multiplex PCR was run with 60 Vbeta primers and 13 Jbeta primers. Using immunoSEQ multiplex PCR, the repertoire was profiled, and TCRdb retains in-frame clones only, with some absent. The data show about 150,000 clones, roughly 80% seen once. The source material was PBMCs. Receptor source: a woman in her 30s in good health and CMV-seronegative.

V is TRBV5-1 and J is TRBJ1-3, with D hard to call. The CDR3 contains 14 residues. V was cut by 4 bases and J by 2 bases, with 10 bases left in between. The germline V gene has CDR1 SGHRS and CDR2 YFSETQ. The CDR3 sequence is CASSPGLPGNTIYF. The CDR3, as DNA: TGCGCCAGCAGCCCAGGACTACCTGGAAACACCATATATTTT.

Points on this clone: One end of the junction does not line up with germline, which may come from a read error. This sequence joins TRBV6-1 and TRBJ1-1, with TRBD1 as a possible D gene (6 bases). The CDR3 has 13 amino acids. Germline V gene lookup returns CDR1 MNHNS and CDR2 SASEGT. CDR3 coding DNA: TGTGCCGGCAGTTTATACAGGGAGTCTGAAGCTTTCTTT. Residues: CAGSLYRESEAFF.

The rearrangement joins TRBV15 to TRBJ1-5; D is uncertain. CDR3 length equals 18 residues. Germline values: CDR1 LNHNV, CDR2 YYDKDF (reference sequence). The V and J ends lost 5 bases and 0 bases respectively, with 20 bases between them. The DNA for the CDR3 is TGTGCCACCAGCTCCCCACCGTCTGCCGGTTATAGCAATCAGCCCCAGCATTTT. Its translation is CATSSPPSAGYSNQPQHF.

This clone has only a few counts. The genes are TRBV6-5 and TRBJ1-4; 7 positions match TRBD1. Germline V gene lookup returns CDR1 MNHEY and CDR2 SVGAGI. The V and J ends lost 10 bases and 8 bases, in that order; junction bases with no gene match: 13. The CDR3 runs 14 residues. This CDR3 is CATAPSGGWEKLFF. In nucleotides, the CDR3 is TGTGCCACCGCACCTTCAGGGGGTTGGGAAAAACTGTTTTTT.

This chain connects TRBV19 to TRBJ2-3; possibly TRBD2 for D (5 bases). The CDR3 has 14 amino acids. CDR1 and CDR2 from the germline V gene are LNHDA and SQIVND (reference sequence). V lost 5 bases, J lost 1 base, and 10 bases lay in between. The CDR3 protein is CASSPQAGTDTQYF. As DNA, the CDR3 is TGTGCCAGTAGTCCCCAAGCGGGCACAGATACGCAGTATTTT.

In regard to this clone: Mismatch with germline at one junction end may stem from a read error. The chain couples TRBV30 to TRBJ2-3; the match to TRBD2 covers 16 bases. Germline CDR1 is GTSNPN and CDR2 is SVGIG (reference sequence). The CDR3 has 19 residues. CDR3 coding DNA: TGTGCCCGGAGTGGGGGACTAGCGGGGGGGGTAATCGTATCAGATACGCAGTATTTT. Translating gives CARSGGLAGGVIVSDTQYF.

The chain employs TRBV6-6 and TRBJ1-2; possible D gene TRBD1, 5 bases. Germline V gene lookup returns CDR1 MNHNY and CDR2 SVGAGI (reference sequence). Between the trimmed V and J ends, which lost 8 bases and 5 bases, there was a span of 21 bases. The CDR3 covers 15 residues. CDR3 in amino acids: CASSGLGGTTYGYTF. The CDR3 DNA reads as TGTGCCAGCTCCGGCCTCGGGGGGACGACGTATGGCTACACCTTC.

The chain uses TRBV5-1 and TRBJ2-7, with 9 positions matching TRBD1. The CDR3 has 12 residues. V lost 3 bases, J lost 6 bases, and 1 base stayed unmatched. Germline loops: CDR1 SGHRS, CDR2 YFSETQ. CDR3 amino acids: CASSSQGAEQYF. CDR3 DNA: TGCGCCAGCAGCTCACAGGGGGCCGAGCAGTACTTC.

The chain links TRBV27 to TRBJ1-2; 7 bases fit TRBD1. The J segment lost 2 bases and the V segment lost 7 bases, leaving 13 bases of the junction unmatched. The CDR3 extends over 16 amino acids. Germline-derived CDR1 and CDR2 are MNHEY and SMNVEV (reference sequence). The CDR3 loop reads CASTPGPGQKNYGYTF. CDR3 in DNA: TGTGCCAGCACCCCTGGGCCGGGACAGAAAAACTATGGCTACACCTTC.

This chain joins TRBV21-1 and TRBJ2-7; the table's D call of TRBD2 was not tested on the DNA. TRBV21-1 is annotated as a pseudogene. CDR3 length: 15 amino acids. CDR3 residues: CASSSTRRSPYEQYF. In DNA, the CDR3 is TGTGCCAGCAGCAGCACGAGAAGGAGCCCCTATGAGCAGTACTTC.

The chain has TRBV10-3 and TRBJ1-5; D is undetermined. Trimming left V 0 bases short and J 2 bases short, with 11 bases between. Germline V gene sequence: CDR1 ENHRY, CDR2 SYGVKD. The CDR3 extends over 16 amino acids. For the CDR3, the DNA is TGTGCCATCAGTGAGTCCCACCTGGGAGGCAATCAGCCCCAGCATTTT. Translation: CAISESHLGGNQPQHF.

This chain joins TRBV6-5 and TRBJ1-1; D ambiguous. The CDR3 totals 14 residues. Germline loops: CDR1 MNHEY, CDR2 SVGAGI. Trimming took off 7 bases at V and 1 base at J, with 13 bases between the two ends. The CDR3 reads CASKLSGRNTEAFF. The CDR3 DNA reads TGTGCCAGCAAATTAAGCGGAAGGAACACTGAAGCTTTCTTT.

V gene TRBV18 combines with J gene TRBJ2-2; possible D gene TRBD2, 6 bases. Trimming left V 6 bases short and J 4 bases short, with 18 bases between. CDR1 and CDR2 (germline): KGHSH, LQKENI. The CDR3 sequence is 16 residues long. CDR3 in DNA: TGTGCCAGCTCCGTCCGCGGGACCCACGGCACCGGGGAGCTGTTTTTT. Its translation: CASSVRGTHGTGELFF.

V usage is TRBV25-1 and J usage is TRBJ2-6, with a tentative D call TRBD1 (5 bases). CDR1 is MGHDK and CDR2 is SYGVNS in the germline V gene. The ends were cut back, 5 bases at V and 0 bases at J, with 8 bases in the middle. This CDR3 has 15 amino acids. The CDR3 protein is CASSTGNSGANVLTF. CDR3 bases: TGTGCCAGCAGTACAGGTAACTCTGGGGCCAACGTCCTGACTTTC.

The rearrangement joins TRBV4-2 to TRBJ2-1; 8 bases agree with TRBD2. CDR3 length: 17 amino acids. CDR1 is LGHNA and CDR2 is YNFKEQ in the germline V gene. Trimming took 0 bases from V and 1 from J; bases not matched to a gene: 5. CDR3 nucleotide sequence: TGTGCCAGCAGCCAAGACCCAGCGGGGGTTTCCTACAATGAGCAGTTCTTC. Amino acid sequence: CASSQDPAGVSYNEQFF.

This clone was seen just once. The rearrangement links TRBV7-7 to TRBJ2-5, with 8 bases identical to TRBD2. This CDR3 is 17 amino acids long. Germline loops: CDR1 SSHAT, CDR2 FNYEAQ (reference sequence). V dropped 5 bases and J dropped 9; count of bases not matched to a gene: 20. The CDR3 nucleotides read TGTGCCAGCAGCCCAAGGGTAGCGGGGCACCCAAGAGACGCCCAGTACTTC. Translation gives CASSPRVAGHPRDAQYF.

This chain joins TRBV7-6 and TRBJ2-1, with 11 bases fitting TRBD2. The CDR3 spans 17 residues. In germline, CDR1 is SGHVS, CDR2 FNYEAQ. The V and J ends lost 5 bases and 5 bases, in that order; junction bases with no gene match: 11. The CDR3 region has the DNA TGTGCCAGCAGCCCAAACAGACTAGCGGGGCAAGACAATGAGCAGTTCTTC. Its translation: CASSPNRLAGQDNEQFF. The whole variable domain, filled in from reference TRBV7-6 and TRBJ2-1, reads GAGVSQSPRYKVTKRGQDVALRCDPISGHVSLYWYRQALGQGPEFLTYFNYEAQQDKSGLPNDRFSAERPEGSISTLTIQRTEQRDSAMYRCASSPNRLAGQDNEQFFGPGTRLTVL.

This clone was recorded once. The gene calls are TRBV30 and TRBJ2-3; 11 bases agree with TRBD1. CDR1 and CDR2 (germline): GTSNPN, SVGIG (reference sequence). CDR3 size: 17 residues. V gave up 4 bases and J gave up 1 base; unmatched junction bases: 10. The CDR3 sequence is CAWTTDRGPGGTDTQYF. The CDR3 bases are TGTGCCTGGACGACGGACAGGGGGCCGGGGGGCACAGATACGCAGTATTTT.

The V gene is TRBV5-4, the J gene TRBJ2-5; D possibly corresponds to TRBD1 (6 bases). Trimming shortened V by 6 bases and J by 5 bases, and 11 bases separated the two germline ends. Germline V lookup: CDR1 SGHNT, CDR2 YYREEE (reference sequence). The CDR3 runs to 12 residues. The CDR3 nucleotides are TGTGCCAGCAACCACAGGGAGGAGACCCAGTACTTC. The encoded protein is CASNHREETQYF.

The chain has TRBV6-6 and TRBJ1-6, with D uncertain. Between the trimmed V and J ends, which lost 7 bases and 9 bases, there was a span of 13 bases. This CDR3 comprises 13 residues. Germline CDR1 reads MNHNY; CDR2 reads SVGAGI (reference sequence). CDR3 protein: CASMGGMGSPLHF. Written as DNA, the CDR3 is TGTGCCAGCATGGGAGGGATGGGTTCACCCCTCCACTTT.

This clone was seen a handful of times. This chain uses TRBV11-2 with TRBJ2-7, with D perhaps matching TRBD2 (5 bases). Germline CDR1 reads SGHAT; CDR2 reads FQNNGV. The CDR3 is 16 amino acids. V lost 7 bases to trimming and J lost 4 bases, with 23 bases between them. The CDR3 protein is CASTPLRRASRYEQYF. The CDR3 DNA reads as TGTGCCAGCACCCCCCTCAGGCGGGCGAGCCGGTACGAGCAGTACTTC.

On this clone itself: The sample contains more than one DNA sequence encoding this CDR3. The chain joins TRBV12-5 to TRBJ2-5, with 13 positions matching TRBD2. V was pared by 4 bases and J by 5 bases, with 4 bases of the junction left unmatched. Germline CDR1 and CDR2: LGHNT and FRNRAP. The CDR3 spans 15 residues. The CDR3 spells CASGSTSGGRETQYF. The CDR3, as DNA: TGTGCTAGTGGTTCGACTAGCGGGGGGCGGGAGACCCAGTACTTC.

The chain links TRBV28 to TRBJ1-5; tentative D call: TRBD1 (6 bases). The CDR3 runs to 16 residues. Germline values: CDR1 MDHEN, CDR2 SYDVKM. Trimming pared 3 bases from V and 6 bases from J, leaving 18 bases between. The CDR3 loop is CASSFGRGQSLQPQHF. DNA for the CDR3: TGTGCCAGCAGTTTTGGACGTGGACAGTCTCTTCAGCCCCAGCATTTT.

The table lists this clone with a few counts. The gene calls are TRBV5-4 and TRBJ2-7; 8 bases line up with TRBD1. The germline CDR1 and CDR2 sequences are SGHNT and YYREEE (reference sequence). The CDR3 covers 16 residues. V was clipped by 0 bases and J by 2 bases; unmatched bases: 7. The CDR3, as DNA: TGTGCCAGCAGCTTGGGTGGACAGGGTGGAACCTACGAGCAGTACTTC. Amino acid sequence: CASSLGGQGGTYEQYF. The full variable domain, in which reference TRBV5-4 and TRBJ2-7 provide the parts outside the CDR3, is ETGVTQSPTHLIKTRGQQVTLRCSSQSGHNTVSWYQQALGQGPQFIFQYYREEENGRGNFPPRFSGLQFPNYSSELNVNALELDDSALYLCASSLGGQGGTYEQYFGPGTRLTVT.

The chain carries TRBV6-1 and TRBJ1-1, with a weak D call TRBD1 (6 bases). Trimming shortened V by 4 bases and J by 4 bases, and 10 bases separated the two germline ends. This CDR3 spans 13 amino acids. CDR1 MNHNS and CDR2 SASEGT come from the germline V gene. CDR3 loop: CASSVLGGTEAFF. In DNA form, the CDR3 reads TGTGCCAGCAGTGTCCTAGGGGGCACTGAAGCTTTCTTT.

This chain connects TRBV5-4 to TRBJ2-1; maybe TRBD1 (5 bases). The germline V gene encodes CDR1 SGHNT and CDR2 YYREEE (reference sequence). The CDR3 is 13 amino acids. Deletions cut 6 bases from V and 6 bases from J, with 13 bases between. CDR3 nucleotide sequence: TGTGCCAGCACCCGACAGACGACCAATGAGCAGTTCTTC. It specifies CASTRQTTNEQFF.

This clone was seen a single time. This chain's CDR3 is CASSYHQVYEQYF. As DNA, the CDR3 is TGTGCCAGCAGTTACCACCAGGTCTACGAGCAGTACTTC. The V gene is TRBV6-6, the J gene TRBJ2-7; D is unclear. CDR1 MNHNY and CDR2 SVGAGI come from the germline V gene (reference sequence). V shed 2 bases and J shed 3 bases, with 8 bases lying between them. This CDR3 is 13 amino acids long.

A few counts support this clone. The chain employs TRBV7-9 and TRBJ1-1; D is possibly TRBD1 (5 bases). This CDR3 has 17 amino acids. Germline-derived CDR1 and CDR2 are SEHNR and FQNEAQ (reference sequence). V lost 0 bases, J lost 3 bases, and 17 bases lay in between. CDR3 residues: CASSLAWWGRGYTEAFF. In DNA, the CDR3 is TGTGCCAGCAGCTTAGCTTGGTGGGGAAGGGGATACACTGAAGCTTTCTTT. The full variable domain, in which reference TRBV7-9 and TRBJ1-1 provide the parts outside the CDR3, is DTGVSQNPRHKITKRGQNVTFRCDPISEHNRLYWYRQTLGQGPEFLTYFQNEAQLEKSRLLSDRFSAERPKGSFSTLEIQRTEQGDSAMYLCASSLAWWGRGYTEAFFGQGTRLTVV.